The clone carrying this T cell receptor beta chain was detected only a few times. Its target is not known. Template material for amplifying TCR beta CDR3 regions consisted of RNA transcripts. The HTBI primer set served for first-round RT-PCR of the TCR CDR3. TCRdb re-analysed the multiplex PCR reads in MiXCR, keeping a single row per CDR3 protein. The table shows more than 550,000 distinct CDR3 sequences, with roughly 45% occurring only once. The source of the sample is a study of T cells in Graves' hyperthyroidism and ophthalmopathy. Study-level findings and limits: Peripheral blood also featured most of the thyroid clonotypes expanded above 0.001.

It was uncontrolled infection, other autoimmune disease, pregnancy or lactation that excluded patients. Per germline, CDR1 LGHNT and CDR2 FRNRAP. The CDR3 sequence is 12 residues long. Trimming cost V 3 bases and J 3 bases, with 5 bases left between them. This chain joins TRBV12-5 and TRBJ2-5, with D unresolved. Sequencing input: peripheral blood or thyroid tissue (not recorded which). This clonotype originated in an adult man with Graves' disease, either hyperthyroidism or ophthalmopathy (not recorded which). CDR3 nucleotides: TGTGCTAGTGGTTTCTCGAAAGAGACCCAGTACTTC. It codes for CASGFSKETQYF.